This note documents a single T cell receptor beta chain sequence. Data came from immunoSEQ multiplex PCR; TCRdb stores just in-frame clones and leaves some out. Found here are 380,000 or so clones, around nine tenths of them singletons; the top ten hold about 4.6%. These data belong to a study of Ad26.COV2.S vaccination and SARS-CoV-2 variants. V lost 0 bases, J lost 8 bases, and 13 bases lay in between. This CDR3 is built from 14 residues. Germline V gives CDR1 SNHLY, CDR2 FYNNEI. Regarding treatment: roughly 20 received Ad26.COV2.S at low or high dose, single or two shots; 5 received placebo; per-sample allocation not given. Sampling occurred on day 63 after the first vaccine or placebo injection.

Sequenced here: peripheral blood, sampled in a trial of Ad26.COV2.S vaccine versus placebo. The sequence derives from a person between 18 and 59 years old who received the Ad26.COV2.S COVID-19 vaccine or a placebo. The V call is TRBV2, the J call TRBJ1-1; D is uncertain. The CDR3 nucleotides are TGTGCCAGCAGTGAAGCGCTTCGGTCGGTGGAAGCTTTCTTT. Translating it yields CASSEALRSVEAFF. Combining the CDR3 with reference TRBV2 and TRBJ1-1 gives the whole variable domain EPEVTQTPSHQVTQMGQEVILRCVPISNHLYFYWYRQILGQKVEFLVSFYNNEISEKSEIFDDQFSVERPDGSNFTLKIRSTKLEDSAMYFCASSEALRSVEAFFGQGTRLTVV.